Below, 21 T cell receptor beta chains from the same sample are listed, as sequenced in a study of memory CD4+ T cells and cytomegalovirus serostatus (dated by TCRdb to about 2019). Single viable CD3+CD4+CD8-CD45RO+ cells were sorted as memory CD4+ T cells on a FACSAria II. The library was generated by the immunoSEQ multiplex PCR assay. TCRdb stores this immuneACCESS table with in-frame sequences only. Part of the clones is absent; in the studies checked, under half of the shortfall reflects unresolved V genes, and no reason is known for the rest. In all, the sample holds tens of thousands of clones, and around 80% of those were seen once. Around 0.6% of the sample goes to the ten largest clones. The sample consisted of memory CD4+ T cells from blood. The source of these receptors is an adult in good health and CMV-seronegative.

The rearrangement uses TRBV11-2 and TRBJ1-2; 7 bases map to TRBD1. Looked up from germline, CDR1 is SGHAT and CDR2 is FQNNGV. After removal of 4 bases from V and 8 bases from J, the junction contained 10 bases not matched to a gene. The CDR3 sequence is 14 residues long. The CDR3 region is CASSSADRVGGYTF. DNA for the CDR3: TGTGCCAGCAGCTCAGCCGACAGGGTTGGGGGCTACACCTTC. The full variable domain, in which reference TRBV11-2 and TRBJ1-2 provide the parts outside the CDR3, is EAGVAQSPRYKIIEKRQSVAFWCNPISGHATLYWYQQILGQGPKLLIQFQNNGVVDDSQLPKDRFSAERLKGVDSTLKIQPAKLEDSAVYLCASSSADRVGGYTFGSGTRLTVV.

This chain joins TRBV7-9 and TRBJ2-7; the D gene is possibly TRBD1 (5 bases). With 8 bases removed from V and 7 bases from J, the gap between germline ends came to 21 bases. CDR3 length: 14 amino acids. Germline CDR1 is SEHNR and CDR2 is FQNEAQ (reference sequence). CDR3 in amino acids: CASGRTNQAGEQYF. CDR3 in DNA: TGTGCCAGCGGTAGGACAAATCAGGCTGGGGAGCAGTACTTC.

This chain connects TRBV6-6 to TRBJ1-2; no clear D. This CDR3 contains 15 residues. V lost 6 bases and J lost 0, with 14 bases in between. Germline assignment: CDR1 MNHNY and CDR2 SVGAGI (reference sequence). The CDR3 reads CASSPREKSNYGYTF. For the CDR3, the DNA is TGTGCCAGCAGCCCCCGGGAGAAATCTAACTATGGCTACACCTTC.

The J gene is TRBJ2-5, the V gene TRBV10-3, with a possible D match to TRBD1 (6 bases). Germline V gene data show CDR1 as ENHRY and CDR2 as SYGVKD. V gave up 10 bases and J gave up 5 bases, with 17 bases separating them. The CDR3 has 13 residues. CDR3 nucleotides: TGTGCCACCGATACAGGGAGAGGTGAGACCCAGTACTTC. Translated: CATDTGRGETQYF.

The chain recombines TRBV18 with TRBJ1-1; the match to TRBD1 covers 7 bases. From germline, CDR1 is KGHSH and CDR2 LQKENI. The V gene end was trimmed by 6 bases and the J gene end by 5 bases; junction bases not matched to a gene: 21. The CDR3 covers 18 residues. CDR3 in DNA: TGTGCCAGCTCGACAGGGAAAGGTAGGGCGGTAGGTACGACTGAAGCTTTCTTT. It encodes CASSTGKGRAVGTTEAFF.

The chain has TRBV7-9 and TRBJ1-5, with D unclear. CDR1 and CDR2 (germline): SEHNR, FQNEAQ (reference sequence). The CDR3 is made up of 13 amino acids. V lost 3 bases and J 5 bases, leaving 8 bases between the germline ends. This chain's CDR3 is CASSFQFDQPQHF. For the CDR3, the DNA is TGTGCCAGCAGCTTCCAGTTTGATCAGCCCCAGCATTTT.

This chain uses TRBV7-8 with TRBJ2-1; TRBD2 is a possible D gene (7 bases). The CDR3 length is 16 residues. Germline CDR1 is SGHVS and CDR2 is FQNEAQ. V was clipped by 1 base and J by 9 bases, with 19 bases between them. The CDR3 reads CASSLDLRGGDAEQFF. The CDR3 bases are TGTGCCAGCAGCTTAGATTTAAGGGGGGGGGATGCTGAGCAGTTCTTC.

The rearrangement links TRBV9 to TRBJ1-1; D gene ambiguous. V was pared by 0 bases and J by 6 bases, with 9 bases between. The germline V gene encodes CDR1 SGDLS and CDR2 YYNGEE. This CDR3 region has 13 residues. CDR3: CASSVGERAEAFF. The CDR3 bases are TGTGCCAGCAGCGTAGGGGAGAGAGCTGAAGCTTTCTTT.

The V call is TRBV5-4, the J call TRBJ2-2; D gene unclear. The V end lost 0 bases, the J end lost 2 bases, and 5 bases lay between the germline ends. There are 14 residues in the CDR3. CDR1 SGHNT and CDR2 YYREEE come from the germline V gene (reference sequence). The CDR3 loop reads CASSLGHNTGELFF. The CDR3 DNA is TGTGCCAGCAGCTTGGGACACAACACCGGGGAGCTGTTTTTT.

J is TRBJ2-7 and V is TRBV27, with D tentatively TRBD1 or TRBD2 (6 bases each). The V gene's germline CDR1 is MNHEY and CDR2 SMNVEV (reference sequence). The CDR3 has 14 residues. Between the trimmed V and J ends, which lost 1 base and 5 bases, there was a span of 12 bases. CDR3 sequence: CASSLLWGANEQYF. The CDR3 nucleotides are TGTGCCAGCAGTTTATTATGGGGGGCTAACGAGCAGTACTTC.

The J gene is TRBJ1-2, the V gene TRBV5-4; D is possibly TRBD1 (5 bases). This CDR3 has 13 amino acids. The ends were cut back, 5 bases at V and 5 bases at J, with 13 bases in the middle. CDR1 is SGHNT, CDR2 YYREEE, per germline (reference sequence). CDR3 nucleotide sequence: TGTGCCAGCAGTCACGCGGGGGGTTATGGCTACACCTTC. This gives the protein CASSHAGGYGYTF.

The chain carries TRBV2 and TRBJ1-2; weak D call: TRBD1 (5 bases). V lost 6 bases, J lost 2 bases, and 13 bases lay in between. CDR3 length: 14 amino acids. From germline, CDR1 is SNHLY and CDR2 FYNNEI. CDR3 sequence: CASRAQGGNYGYTF. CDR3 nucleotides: TGTGCCAGCAGAGCCCAGGGAGGGAACTATGGCTACACCTTC. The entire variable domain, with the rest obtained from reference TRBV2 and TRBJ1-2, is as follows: EPEVTQTPSHQVTQMGQEVILRCVPISNHLYFYWYRQILGQKVEFLVSFYNNEISEKSEIFDDQFSVERPDGSNFTLKIRSTKLEDSAMYFCASRAQGGNYGYTFGSGTRLTVV.

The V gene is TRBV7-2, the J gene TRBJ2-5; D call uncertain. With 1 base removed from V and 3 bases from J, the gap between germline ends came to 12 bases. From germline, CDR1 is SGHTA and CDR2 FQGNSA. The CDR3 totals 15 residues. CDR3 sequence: CASSLGSGSEETQYF. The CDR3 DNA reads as TGTGCCAGCAGCTTAGGAAGTGGGTCCGAAGAGACCCAGTACTTC.

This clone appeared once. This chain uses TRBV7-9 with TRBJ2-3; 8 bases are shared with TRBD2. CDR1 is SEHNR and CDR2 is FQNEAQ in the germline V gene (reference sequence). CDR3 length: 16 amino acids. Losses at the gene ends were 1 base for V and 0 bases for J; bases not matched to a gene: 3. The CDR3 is CASSLELAASTDTQYF. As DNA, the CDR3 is TGTGCCAGCAGCTTAGAACTAGCGGCTAGCACAGATACGCAGTATTTT.

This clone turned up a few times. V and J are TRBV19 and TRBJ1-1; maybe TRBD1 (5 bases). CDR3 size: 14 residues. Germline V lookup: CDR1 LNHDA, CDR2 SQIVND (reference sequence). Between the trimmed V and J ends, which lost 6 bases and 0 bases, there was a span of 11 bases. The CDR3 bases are TGTGCCAGTAGAGACAGACTCATGAACACTGAAGCTTTCTTT. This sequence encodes CASRDRLMNTEAFF.

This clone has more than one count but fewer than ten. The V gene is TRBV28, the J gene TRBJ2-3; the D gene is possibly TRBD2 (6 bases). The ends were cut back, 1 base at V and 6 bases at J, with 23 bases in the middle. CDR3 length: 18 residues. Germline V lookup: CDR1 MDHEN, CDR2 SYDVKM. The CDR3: CASSLSSAGTSFRDTQYF. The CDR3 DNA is TGTGCCAGCAGTTTATCCAGTGCGGGCACTAGCTTTCGGGATACGCAGTATTTT.

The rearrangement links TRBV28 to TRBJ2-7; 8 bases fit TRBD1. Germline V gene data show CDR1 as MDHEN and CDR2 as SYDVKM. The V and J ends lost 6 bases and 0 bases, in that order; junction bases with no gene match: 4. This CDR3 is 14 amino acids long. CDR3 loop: CASSKQGVSYEQYF. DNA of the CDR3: TGTGCCAGCAGCAAACAGGGGGTCTCCTACGAGCAGTACTTC.

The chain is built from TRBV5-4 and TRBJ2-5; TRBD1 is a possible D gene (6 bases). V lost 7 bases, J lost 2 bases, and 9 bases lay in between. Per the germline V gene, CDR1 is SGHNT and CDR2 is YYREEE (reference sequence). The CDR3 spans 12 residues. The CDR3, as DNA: TGTGCCAGCGGGACAACACAAGAGACCCAGTACTTC. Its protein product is CASGTTQETQYF.

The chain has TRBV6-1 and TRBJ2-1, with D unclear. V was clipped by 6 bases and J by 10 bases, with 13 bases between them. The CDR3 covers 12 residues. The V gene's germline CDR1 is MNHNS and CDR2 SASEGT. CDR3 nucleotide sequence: TGTGCCAGCAGCGACCGATTCTCCGAGCAGTTCTTC. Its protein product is CASSDRFSEQFF.

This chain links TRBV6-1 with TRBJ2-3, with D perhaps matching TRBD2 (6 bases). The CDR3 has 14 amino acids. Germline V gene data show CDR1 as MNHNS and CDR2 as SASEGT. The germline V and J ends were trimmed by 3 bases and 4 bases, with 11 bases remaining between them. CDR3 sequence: CASSERGVADTQYF. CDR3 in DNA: TGTGCCAGCAGTGAGCGGGGCGTAGCAGATACGCAGTATTTT.

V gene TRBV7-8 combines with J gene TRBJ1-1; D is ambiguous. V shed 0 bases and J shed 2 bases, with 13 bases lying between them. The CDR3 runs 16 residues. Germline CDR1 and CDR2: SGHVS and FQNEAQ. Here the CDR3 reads CASSLANLPPNTEAFF. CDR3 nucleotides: TGTGCCAGCAGCTTAGCAAACCTACCCCCTAACACTGAAGCTTTCTTT.